The present TCR beta chain was sequenced within a study of patients and donors after allogeneic stem cell transplantation. MiXCR, run by TCRdb on the RT-PCR reads, gives a single entry per CDR3 protein. Of about a million distinct CDR3 sequences in the sample, 18% were seen once. The CDR3 has 13 residues. Trimming took 4 bases from V and 9 from J, leaving 13 bases between them. Per germline, CDR1 LGHDT and CDR2 YNNKEL (reference sequence). The sequencing sample was made of blood, either unsorted or a sorted T cell fraction (not recorded which). This TCR came from a human donor who was either an allogeneic HSCT recipient or a stem cell or donor lymphocyte infusion donor (not recorded which). It is not recorded whose cells these are; they may come from a transplant donor. The J gene is TRBJ1-5, the V gene TRBV3-1; D is ambiguous. CDR3 coding DNA: TGTGCCAGCAGCCCCCGGTTTAGTGGGCCCCAGCATTTT. Its protein product is CASSPRFSGPQHF.